This T cell receptor beta chain was captured by sequencing in a study of CXCR3-negative and CXCR3-positive naive CD8 T cells. In the study overall: Summed over all libraries, TRB reads came to 110 million to 150 million, with about 1.5 +/- 0.3 million per library.

Regarding this clonotype: As yet, its antigen is unknown.

Study-wide results and caveats: Cryopreservation partially decreased CXCR3 expression, and most assays used fresh PBMCs. Both of the naive subsets showed about the same high diversity, but memory CD8+ cells had much less. Memory cells showed distinct TRBV-TRBJ patterns, while the two naive subsets matched.

The CDR3 has 12 amino acids. UMI-tagged TRB cDNA libraries were built via 5' RACE. TCRdb reanalyzed the 5' RACE reads, giving one entry per CDR3 protein sequence and no DNA. The table lists nearly 45,000 distinct CDR3 sequences. Sequenced: memory CD8+ T cells from blood. This TCR was sampled from a human donor in good health. Some clones in this sample may be carry-over from other donors' samples. This rearrangement joins TRBV21-1 to TRBJ2-5. TRBV21-1 has pseudogene status. CDR3 loop: CASSKCEETQYF.